This is a list of T cell receptor beta chains from one sample in a study of T cell responses to AZD1222 COVID-19 vaccine. Measured with immunoSEQ multiplex PCR; TCRdb has only the in-frame clones, and not every one. The sample comprises about 120,000 clones, roughly nine tenths of which are singletons, and 2.5% to 3% rests with the top ten. Sample: peripheral blood, taken 28 days after the second AZD1222 dose. These receptors were collected from an adult who received the AZD1222 COVID-19 vaccine. Both conserved end residues are part of each CDR3. D genes are given only for firm matches. Only some rows state a clone size, as once, few, many or a class for expanded clones.

D gene	J gene	V gene	clone size	CDR3 protein	CDR3 DNA
.	TRBJ1-5	TRBV28	.	CASSARGASNQPQHF	TGTGCCAGCAGCGCCCGGGGGGCGAGCAATCAGCCCCAGCATTTT
.	TRBJ2-7	TRBV21-1	.	CASSKAAQGSSYEQYF	TGTGCCAGCAGCAAAGCGGCACAGGGAAGCTCCTACGAGCAGTACTTC
TRBD1	TRBJ1-6	TRBV19	few	CASRKTGPNNSPLHF	TGTGCCAGTAGGAAGACAGGGCCAAATAATTCACCCCTCCACTTT
TRBD1	TRBJ1-5	TRBV2	once	CASGQEHNQPQHF	TGTGCCAGCGGACAGGAGCACAATCAGCCCCAGCATTTT
.	TRBJ1-5	TRBV30	once	CAWASQNQPQHF	TGTGCCTGGGCATCACAAAATCAGCCCCAGCATTTT
TRBD2	TRBJ2-7	TRBV11-2	.	CASSLSGGITYEQYF	TGTGCCAGCAGCCTTAGCGGGGGTATCACCTACGAGCAGTACTTC
TRBD1	TRBJ1-2	TRBV3-1/TRBV3-2	.	CASSQHPGGSYTF	TGTGCCAGCAGCCAACATCCAGGGGGCAGTTACACCTTC
TRBD1	TRBJ1-1	TRBV19	.	CASRPTGVGTEAFF	TGTGCCAGTAGACCGACAGGGGTAGGTACTGAAGCTTTCTTT
.	TRBJ1-6	TRBV7-9	.	CASSKPTGVGSPLHF	TGTGCCAGCAGCAAACCTACGGGGGTGGGGTCACCCCTCCACTTT
.	TRBJ1-6	TRBV6-1	.	CASSADPSSYNSPLHF	TGTGCCAGCAGTGCCGACCCGAGCTCCTATAATTCACCCCTCCACTTT
.	TRBJ2-2	TRBV14	.	CASRSSLGELFF	TGTGCCAGCAGGTCTTCCTTGGGGGAGCTGTTTTTT
TRBD1	TRBJ1-1	TRBV2	few	CASSEYRGGNTEAFF	TGTGCCAGCAGTGAATACAGGGGAGGGAACACTGAAGCTTTCTTT
TRBD1	TRBJ1-1	TRBV5-1	.	CASSLLSGQGGTEAFF	TGCGCCAGCAGCTTGCTGTCTGGACAGGGAGGGACTGAAGCTTTCTTT
TRBD1	TRBJ1-5	TRBV6-2/TRBV6-3	.	CASSYLGQGGSSQPQHF	TGTGCCAGCAGTTACCTTGGACAGGGAGGTTCGTCTCAGCCCCAGCATTTT
.	TRBJ1-1	TRBV2	.	CASSERSHQTWEAFF	TGTGCCAGCAGTGAACGGAGTCACCAAACGTGGGAAGCTTTCTTT
.	TRBJ1-2	TRBV7-2	.	CASSSPRRVEYGYTF	TGTGCCAGCAGCTCCCCCCGAAGGGTAGAGTATGGCTACACCTTC
TRBD1	TRBJ2-7	TRBV6-4	.	CASSDCGGQGIYEQYF	TGTGCCAGCAGTGACTGCGGGGGACAGGGAATCTACGAGCAGTACTTC
TRBD2	TRBJ2-1	TRBV18	once	CASSRTSGGNEQFF	TGTGCCAGCTCACGGACTAGCGGGGGAAATGAGCAGTTCTTC
.	TRBJ1-1	TRBV5-1	.	CASSLGTFSGMNTEAFF	TGCGCCAGCAGCTTGGGGACCTTTTCAGGGATGAACACTGAAGCTTTCTTT
.	TRBJ1-2	TRBV5-1	.	CASSSTGTTRRHGYTF	TGCGCCAGCAGCTCGACCGGGACCACCCGCCGTCATGGCTACACCTTC
TRBD1	TRBJ1-4	TRBV6-6	.	CASSYGDRGNEKLFF	TGTGCCAGCAGTTACGGGGACAGGGGTAATGAAAAACTGTTTTTT
.	TRBJ2-3	TRBV10-3	.	CAISGEDTQYTDTQYF	TGTGCCATCAGTGGGGAAGACACACAATACACAGATACGCAGTATTTT
.	TRBJ1-5	TRBV6-5	.	CASSYELGNQPQHF	TGTGCCAGCAGTTACGAGCTGGGGAATCAGCCCCAGCATTTT
.	TRBJ1-4	TRBV6-1	.	CASSDRGVITNEKLFF	TGTGCCAGCAGTGACCGGGGGGTAATTACTAATGAAAAACTGTTTTTT
.	TRBJ2-2	TRBV4-2	.	CASSEWDQGRTGELFF	TGTGCCAGCAGCGAATGGGACCAAGGACGGACCGGGGAGCTGTTTTTT
.	TRBJ1-1	TRBV4-1	.	CASSQDPRGLNTEAFF	TGCGCCAGCAGCCAAGATCCTCGGGGGTTGAACACTGAAGCTTTCTTT
.	TRBJ1-2	TRBV10-3	.	CAISESPSGGPPYTF	TGTGCCATCAGTGAGTCGCCCTCGGGCGGGCCACCTTACACCTTC
.	TRBJ2-3	TRBV7-3	few	CASSQQGGRTDTQYF	TGTGCCAGCAGCCAACAGGGAGGAAGAACAGATACGCAGTATTTT
.	TRBJ1-1	TRBV20-1	.	CSASPPPLGSTEAFF	TGCAGTGCCAGTCCTCCGCCCTTAGGGTCCACTGAAGCTTTCTTT
TRBD1	TRBJ2-7	TRBV7-6	.	CASSSGQGLAYEQYF	TGTGCCAGCAGCTCCGGACAGGGTTTAGCCTACGAGCAGTACTTC
.	TRBJ2-5	TRBV27	.	CASSFLGRKETQYF	TGTGCCAGCAGTTTCTTGGGCAGGAAAGAGACCCAGTACTTC
TRBD1	TRBJ1-5	TRBV5-8	.	CASSLGQGNIRNQPQHF	TGTGCCAGCAGCTTGGGACAGGGGAATATTCGCAATCAGCCCCAGCATTTT
.	TRBJ1-6	TRBV5-4	.	CASSLDPGFNSPLHF	TGTGCCAGCAGCTTGGATCCAGGGTTCAATTCACCCCTCCACTTT